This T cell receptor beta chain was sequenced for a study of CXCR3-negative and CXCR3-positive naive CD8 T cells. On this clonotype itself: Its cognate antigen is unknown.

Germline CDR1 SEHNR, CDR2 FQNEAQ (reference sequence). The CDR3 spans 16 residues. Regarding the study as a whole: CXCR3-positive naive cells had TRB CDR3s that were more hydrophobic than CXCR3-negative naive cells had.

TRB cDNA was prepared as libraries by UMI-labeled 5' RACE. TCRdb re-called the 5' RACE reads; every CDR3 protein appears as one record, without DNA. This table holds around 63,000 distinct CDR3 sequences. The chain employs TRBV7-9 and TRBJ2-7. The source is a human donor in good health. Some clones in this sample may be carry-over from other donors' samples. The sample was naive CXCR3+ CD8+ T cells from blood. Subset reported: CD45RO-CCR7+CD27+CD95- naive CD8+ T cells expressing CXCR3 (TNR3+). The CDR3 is CASSPHLGQSSYEQYF.